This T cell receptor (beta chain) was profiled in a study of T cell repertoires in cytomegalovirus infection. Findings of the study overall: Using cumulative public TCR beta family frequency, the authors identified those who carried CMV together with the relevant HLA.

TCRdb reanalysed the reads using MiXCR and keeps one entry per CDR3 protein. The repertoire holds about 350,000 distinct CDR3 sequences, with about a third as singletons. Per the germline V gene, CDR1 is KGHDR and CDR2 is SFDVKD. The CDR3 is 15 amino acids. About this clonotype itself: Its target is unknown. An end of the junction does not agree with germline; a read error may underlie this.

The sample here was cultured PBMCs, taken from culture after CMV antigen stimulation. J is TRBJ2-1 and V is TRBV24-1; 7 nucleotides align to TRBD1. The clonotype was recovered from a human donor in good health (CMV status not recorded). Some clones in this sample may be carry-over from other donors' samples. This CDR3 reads CATSDSTGSKNDQFF. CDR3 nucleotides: TGTGCCACCAGTGATTCGACAGGGTCGAAGAATGACCAGTTCTTC.